Listed below are T cell receptor beta chains from one sample, sequenced in a study of cytomegalovirus exposure and HLA in healthy donors. The protocol was immunoSEQ multiplex PCR, while the TCRdb copy is restricted to in-frame clones and leaves out a portion. The repertoire holds around 150,000 clones, with around four fifths as singletons. The sample was PBMCs. The receptors originated from a young man in good health and CMV-seropositive. The CDR3 runs from the conserved cysteine through the conserved F or W. D genes are given only for firm matches. The size entry is marked missing in some rows and otherwise reads once, few, many or a size class.

>12|TRBV29-1|TRBJ1-2|-|-
TGCAGCGTCGTACTGGTACCTCCTGGCTACACCTTC
CSVVLVPPGYTF
>15|TRBV7-2|TRBJ1-4|-|-
TGTGCCAGCAGCGTCGGCGTTGGGGCGGATGAAAAACTGTTTTTT
CASSVGVGADEKLFF
>14|TRBV27|TRBJ1-4|-|many
TGTGCCAGCAGTTTAAACGCTTACGGTGAAAAACTGTTTTTT
CASSLNAYGEKLFF
>18|TRBV4-1|TRBJ2-3|-|-
TGCGCCAGCAGCCAAGGCCCCCCGACAGGGACTAGCACAGATACGCAGTATTTT
CASSQGPPTGTSTDTQYF
>16|TRBV2|TRBJ2-5|TRBD1|once
TGTGCCAGCAGTGAGGTTGGGGACAGGCGCCGGGAGACCCAGTACTTC
CASSEVGDRRRETQYF
>17|TRBV19|TRBJ1-2|TRBD1|once
TGTGCCAGTAGCATGGGGACAGGGGGCGCGGGGAGATATGGCTACACCTTC
CASSMGTGGAGRYGYTF
>13|TRBV5-5|TRBJ1-4|-|few
TGTGCCAGCAGCCGAGCGATGAACGAAAAACTGTTTTTT
CASSRAMNEKLFF
>16|TRBV4-2|TRBJ2-2|TRBD1|-
TGTGCCAGCAGCCAAGATACAGGGGGCAACACCGGGGAGCTGTTTTTT
CASSQDTGGNTGELFF
>14|TRBV6-5|TRBJ1-5|-|-
TGTGCCAGCAGTTACAGGGAGGGCAATCAGCCCCAGCATTTT
CASSYREGNQPQHF
>18|TRBV7-5|TRBJ1-1|-|-
TGTGCCAGAAGCTTAAGGGTCAGGGGGAAATTCATGAACACTGAAGCTTTCTTT
CARSLRVRGKFMNTEAFF
>13|TRBV4-3|TRBJ1-2|TRBD1|few
TGCGCCAGCAGCCAAGGACAGGGCTATGGCTACACCTTC
CASSQGQGYGYTF
>13|TRBV29-1|TRBJ1-2|TRBD1|-
TGCAGCGTTGACATGGACAGGGGTAATGGCTACACCTTC
CSVDMDRGNGYTF
>17|TRBV10-1|TRBJ1-5|-|-
TGCGCCAGCAGTGTACAGGGTAGGGACTATAGCAATCAGCCCCAGCATTTT
CASSVQGRDYSNQPQHF
>15|TRBV7-8|TRBJ2-7|-|-
TGTGCCAGCAGCTTAAGGACTGGAAATACCTACGAGCAGTACTTC
CASSLRTGNTYEQYF
>16|TRBV25-1|TRBJ2-4|TRBD1|-
TGTGCCAGCAGTGAATGGGAGACAGGGGCACAAAACATTCAGTACTTC
CASSEWETGAQNIQYF
>14|TRBV27|TRBJ1-5|-|-
TGTGCCAGCAGTACCACAGGGTTAGGACAGCCCCAGCATTTT
CASSTTGLGQPQHF
>11|TRBV30|TRBJ2-3|-|-
TGTGCCTGGATCGGCGGGGCCACGCAGTATTTT
CAWIGGATQYF
>14|TRBV5-1|TRBJ2-7|TRBD1|-
TGCGCCAGCAGCCTAACTGGACAGGGCTACGAGCAGTACTTC
CASSLTGQGYEQYF
>17|TRBV5-1|TRBJ2-1|TRBD1|once
TGCGCCAGCAGCTTGGAGTTAGGCGGACAGGGGTTCAATGAGCAGTTCTTC
CASSLELGGQGFNEQFF
>14|TRBV10-2|TRBJ2-3|-|once
TGCGCCAGCAGTGTTCTCCTCCTCTCAGATACGCAGTATTTT
CASSVLLLSDTQYF
>15|TRBV14|TRBJ1-2|-|-
TGTGCCAGCAGCCAAGGGGGCAGGATTAACTATGGCTACACCTTC
CASSQGGRINYGYTF
>15|TRBV28|TRBJ2-2|TRBD2|-
TGTGCCAGCAGCACGGGACTAGCGGGGTCCGGGGAGCTGTTTTTT
CASSTGLAGSGELFF
>11|TRBV10-2|TRBJ1-6|TRBD1|few
TGCGCCAGCAGAGAAGGGACAGGGCTCCACTTT
CASREGTGLHF
>12|TRBV30|TRBJ2-7|TRBD1|-
TGTGCCTGGGACAGGGGGGACGACGAGCAGTACTTC
CAWDRGDDEQYF
>19|TRBV4-3|TRBJ2-3|TRBD2|-
TGCGCCAGCAGCCAAGGGACTAGCGGGGGGGCTGGGACCACAGATACGCAGTATTTT
CASSQGTSGGAGTTDTQYF
>16|TRBV10-2|TRBJ2-5|TRBD2|-
TGCGCCAGCAGTGCTCTCGCCGGGACTAGCGAAGAGACCCAGTACTTC
CASSALAGTSEETQYF
>12|TRBV5-4|TRBJ2-7|-|once
TGTGCCAGCTGGAATACGGGGGAGAGGCAGTACTTC
CASWNTGERQYF
>17|TRBV5-1|TRBJ1-2|-|-
TGCGCCAGCAGCTATCGGGCAGGGGCTTCCCGAGGGTATGGCTACACCTTC
CASSYRAGASRGYGYTF
>14|TRBV6-5|TRBJ2-7|TRBD1|-
TGTGCCAGCAGCGCGGGACAGGGGATGGGGGAGCAGTACTTC
CASSAGQGMGEQYF
>15|TRBV7-3|TRBJ2-3|TRBD2|once
TGTGCCAGCAGTTGGACTAGCGGGGGCTTAGATACGCAGTATTTT
CASSWTSGGLDTQYF
>15|TRBV7-2|TRBJ2-1|TRBD2|-
TGTGCCAGCAGCCCTCAGAGCGGGGGGGCCAATGAGCAGTTCTTC
CASSPQSGGANEQFF
>16|TRBV4-2|TRBJ2-5|TRBD1|many
TGTGCCAGCAGCCAAGTCCAAGACAGGGGATCGGAGACCCAGTACTTC
CASSQVQDRGSETQYF
>15|TRBV2|TRBJ2-3|TRBD1|-
TGTGCCATAGGTACACAGGGGGTAAGCACAGATACGCAGTATTTT
CAIGTQGVSTDTQYF